The 20 T cell receptor beta chains reported below all come from one sample, sequenced in a study of blood T cell repertoires in COVID-19 (dated by TCRdb to the early 2020s). The library was prepared using the immunoSEQ multiplex PCR assay. TCRdb provides this immuneACCESS table in a form limited to in-frame rearrangements. Some clones are lacking; in checked studies, under half of them reflect an unresolved V gene, and why the rest are absent is not known. The sample records around 60,000 clones, 74% of which are singletons. The ten largest clones add up to roughly 30% of the sample. Sequencing was done on a sample of peripheral blood. The receptors were gathered from a woman aged 80 or older with acute or convalescent COVID-19.

The V call is TRBV4-2, the J call TRBJ2-3, with 12 bases lining up with TRBD2. The V segment lost 0 bases and the J segment 6 bases; nucleotides outside the gene matches: 7. Germline V gene lookup returns CDR1 LGHNA and CDR2 YNFKEQ. The CDR3 has 17 amino acids. The CDR3 sequence: CASSQDPSGRVGDTQYF. Here the CDR3 DNA reads TGTGCCAGCAGCCAAGACCCTAGCGGGAGGGTAGGGGATACGCAGTATTTT.

The chain carries TRBV6-5 and TRBJ1-1; 8 positions match TRBD1. Germline CDR1 reads MNHEY; CDR2 reads SVGAGI. This CDR3 has 14 amino acids. J was trimmed by 3 bases and V by 6 bases; bases with no gene match: 6. CDR3 sequence reads: CASRMTGDHTEAFF. In nucleotides, the CDR3 is TGTGCCAGCAGGATGACAGGGGACCACACTGAAGCTTTCTTT.

The CDR3 nucleotides are TGCAGCGCCCCCGGTGGACAGGGGGATACGCAGTATTTT. Amino acid sequence: CSAPGGQGDTQYF. The chain uses TRBV29-1 and TRBJ2-3; 9 nucleotides align to TRBD1. The CDR3 runs to 13 residues. Germline V CDR1 and CDR2: SQVTM, ANQGSEA. V trimming: 7 bases; J trimming: 6 bases; junction bases outside the gene matches: 8.

The CDR3: CAISESRGSNSPLHF. In DNA form, the CDR3 reads TGTGCCATCAGTGAAAGCAGGGGCAGTAATTCACCCCTCCACTTT. The rearrangement joins TRBV10-3 to TRBJ1-6; maybe TRBD1 (6 bases). Trimming took 3 bases from V and 6 from J, leaving 12 bases between them. The CDR3 is 15 residues long. Germline lookup yields CDR1 ENHRY and CDR2 SYGVKD.

This clone was detected once. The chain couples TRBV19 to TRBJ2-3; D gene unclear. Germline CDR1 reads LNHDA; CDR2 reads SQIVND (reference sequence). The V gene lost 2 bases and the J gene lost 3 bases, with 3 bases spanning the gap. CDR3 length: 12 residues. The CDR3 coding sequence is TGTGCCAGTAGTATACAGACAGATACGCAGTATTTT. The encoded protein is CASSIQTDTQYF. The complete variable domain, with remaining parts taken from reference TRBV19 and TRBJ2-3, reads DGGITQSPKYLFRKEGQNVTLSCEQNLNHDAMYWYRQDPGQGLRLIYYSQIVNDFQKGDIAEGYSVSREKKESFPLTVTSAQKNPTAFYLCASSIQTDTQYFGPGTRLTVL.

The chain couples TRBV10-3 to TRBJ2-5; TRBD2 might be the D (5 bases). The V and J ends lost 6 bases and 4 bases respectively, with 9 bases between them. Germline V gives CDR1 ENHRY, CDR2 SYGVKD. This CDR3 has 12 residues. The CDR3 DNA reads as TGTGCCATCAGCCGGAGCGGAGAGACCCAGTACTTC. Translating gives CAISRSGETQYF.

This clone appeared a few times. The V call is TRBV4-2, the J call TRBJ1-5, with 8 bases lining up with TRBD1. Germline values: CDR1 LGHNA, CDR2 YNFKEQ. The CDR3 sequence is 15 residues long. Unmatched junction bases numbered 10, after V lost 5 bases and J lost 7 bases. CDR3: CASSFTAGGGQPQHF. As DNA, the CDR3 is TGTGCCAGCAGCTTCACCGCAGGGGGCGGCCAGCCCCAGCATTTT.

As regards this clone: The identical CDR3 is also encoded by other nucleotide sequences in the sample. This sequence joins TRBV18 and TRBJ2-3; 10 bases line up with TRBD1. The germline gives CDR1 KGHSH, CDR2 LQKENI. V shed 6 bases and J 3 bases; nucleotides not matched to a gene: 6. The CDR3 contains 15 residues. The CDR3 loop is CASSPGTGVTDTQYF. The CDR3 region has the DNA TGTGCCAGCTCGCCTGGGACAGGGGTAACAGATACGCAGTATTTT.

CDR3 sequence reads: CASSQELAGVAYNEQFF. CDR3 nucleotides: TGTGCCAGCAGCCAAGAGCTAGCGGGAGTGGCCTACAATGAGCAGTTCTTC. V is TRBV4-2 and J is TRBJ2-1; TRBD2 matches 10 bases. Trimming removed 0 bases from V and 2 bases from J; junction bases left unmatched: 4. CDR1 is LGHNA, CDR2 YNFKEQ, per germline. The CDR3 length is 17 residues.

This clone was observed once. V usage is TRBV5-1 and J usage is TRBJ2-1, with 9 bases aligning to TRBD2. The CDR3 sequence is 15 residues long. Germline V gives CDR1 SGHRS, CDR2 YFSETQ. The V gene end was trimmed by 4 bases and the J gene end by 7 bases; junction bases not matched to a gene: 9. CDR3 residues: CASSPRTSVGNEQFF. CDR3 sequence (DNA): TGCGCCAGCAGCCCCAGGACTAGCGTCGGTAATGAGCAGTTCTTC.

Only a few counts were recorded for this clone. CDR3 sequence: CASIWGVAGTDTQYF. Written as DNA, the CDR3 is TGTGCCAGCATCTGGGGGGTAGCGGGCACAGATACGCAGTATTTT. The genes are TRBV5-5 and TRBJ2-3; the D gene is possibly TRBD2 (6 bases). V lost 6 bases to trimming and J lost 1 base, with 15 bases between them. This CDR3 is 15 amino acids long. Germline V gives CDR1 SGHKS, CDR2 YYEKEE (reference sequence).

This clone turned up a few times. The chain employs TRBV9 and TRBJ1-2; tentative D call: TRBD1 (6 bases). CDR3 length: 15 residues. V was trimmed by 3 bases and J by 0 bases, leaving 12 bases between them. Per the germline V gene, CDR1 is SGDLS and CDR2 is YYNGEE. The CDR3 here is CASSEQGSPNYGYTF. CDR3 sequence (DNA): TGTGCCAGCAGCGAACAGGGTAGCCCTAACTATGGCTACACCTTC.

This clone was seen a single time. This sequence joins TRBV28 and TRBJ2-5, with D possibly matching TRBD2 (5 bases). The germline V gene has CDR1 MDHEN and CDR2 SYDVKM. The CDR3 has 17 residues. V lost 5 bases, J lost 4 bases, and 23 bases lay in between. CDR3 residues: CASSTSSSRRSRETQYF. For the CDR3, the DNA is TGTGCCAGCAGTACCTCTAGCTCCCGGAGGTCCCGAGAGACCCAGTACTTC.

The J gene is TRBJ1-5, the V gene TRBV7-2; D unresolved. CDR3 length equals 14 residues. From germline, CDR1 is SGHTA and CDR2 FQGNSA. Between the trimmed V and J ends, which lost 1 base and 2 bases, there was a span of 6 bases. The CDR3 reads CASSLGVGNQPQHF. CDR3 DNA sequence: TGTGCCAGCAGCTTAGGCGTGGGCAATCAGCCCCAGCATTTT.

In its sample, this clone was seen a few times. This sequence joins TRBV5-1 and TRBJ1-4; TRBD1 aligns across 7 bases. V gave up 0 bases and J gave up 3 bases; unmatched junction bases: 2. From germline, CDR1 is SGHRS and CDR2 YFSETQ. The CDR3 is made up of 15 amino acids. CDR3 coding DNA: TGCGCCAGCAGCTTGGGACAGGGAGCTAATGAAAAACTGTTTTTT. It encodes CASSLGQGANEKLFF.

The rearrangement joins TRBV15 to TRBJ2-2, with 9 nucleotides matching TRBD1. Germline V gene lookup returns CDR1 LNHNV and CDR2 YYDKDF (reference sequence). This CDR3 is built from 16 residues. Trimming removed 0 bases from V and 6 bases from J; junction bases left unmatched: 5. CDR3 bases: TGTGCCACCAGCAGAGATCGCGGGACAGGGTCCGGGGAGCTGTTTTTT. The encoded protein is CATSRDRGTGSGELFF.

The genes are TRBV7-9 and TRBJ2-3, with D maybe TRBD2 (6 bases). CDR1 SEHNR and CDR2 FQNEAQ come from the germline V gene (reference sequence). Trimming removed 3 bases from V and 6 bases from J, with 16 bases in between. The CDR3 spans 15 residues. The CDR3 coding sequence is TGTGCCAGCAGCTTTTTAGCGGAGCCTGGGGATACGCAGTATTTT. Its protein is CASSFLAEPGDTQYF.

This clone occurred a few times. The rearrangement links TRBV18 to TRBJ2-3; TRBD1 might be the D (5 bases). The V and J ends lost 3 bases and 0 bases respectively, with 10 bases between them. The CDR3 has 15 residues. In germline, CDR1 is KGHSH, CDR2 LQKENI. DNA for the CDR3: TGTGCCAGCTCACCTGGGGCCACTAGCACAGATACGCAGTATTTT. Protein: CASSPGATSTDTQYF.

This chain links TRBV19 with TRBJ1-6, with D hard to call. Germline loops: CDR1 LNHDA, CDR2 SQIVND (reference sequence). CDR3 size: 13 residues. V was cut by 4 bases and J by 6 bases, with 7 bases left in between. This CDR3 reads CASSTGSNSPLHF. DNA of the CDR3: TGTGCCAGTAGTACGGGGAGTAATTCACCCCTCCACTTT.

The chain is built from TRBV5-1 and TRBJ2-7; 7 bases are shared with TRBD1. J lost 4 bases, V lost 2 bases, and 6 bases had no gene match. Germline V gene sequence: CDR1 SGHRS, CDR2 YFSETQ. The CDR3 runs 14 residues. CDR3 in DNA: TGCGCCAGCAGCTTTACCGGCAGGGGGTACGAGCAGTACTTC. This codes for CASSFTGRGYEQYF.